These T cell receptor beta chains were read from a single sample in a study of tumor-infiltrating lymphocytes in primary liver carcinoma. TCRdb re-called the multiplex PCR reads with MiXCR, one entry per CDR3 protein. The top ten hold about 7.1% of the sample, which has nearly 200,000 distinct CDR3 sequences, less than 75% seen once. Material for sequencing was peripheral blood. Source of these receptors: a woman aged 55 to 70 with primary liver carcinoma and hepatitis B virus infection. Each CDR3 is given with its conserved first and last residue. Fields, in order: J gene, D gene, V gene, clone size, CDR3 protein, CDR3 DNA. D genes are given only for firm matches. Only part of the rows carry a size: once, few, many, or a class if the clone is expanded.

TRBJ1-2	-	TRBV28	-	CTTAIYYGYTF	TGTACCACCGCCATCTACTATGGCTACACCTTC
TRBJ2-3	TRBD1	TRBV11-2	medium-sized	CASSLGGQSTDTQYF	TGTGCCAGCAGCTTAGGGGGACAGTCCACAGATACGCAGTATTTT
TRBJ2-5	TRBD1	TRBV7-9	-	CTSNLTGGWDQETQYF	TGTACCAGCAACTTGACAGGGGGTTGGGACCAAGAGACCCAGTACTTC
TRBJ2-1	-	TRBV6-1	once	CASSSGPQDWRHEQSF	TGTGCCAGCAGCTCTGGGCCCCAAGACTGGCGACATGAGCAGTCCTTT
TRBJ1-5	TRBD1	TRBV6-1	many	CASSQGRGGNQPQHF	TGTGCCAGCAGTCAGGGCAGGGGGGGTAATCAGCCCCAGCATTTT
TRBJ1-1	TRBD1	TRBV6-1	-	CASAKKGQGATEAFF	TGTGCCAGCGCTAAAAAGGGACAGGGGGCCACTGAAGCTTTCTTT
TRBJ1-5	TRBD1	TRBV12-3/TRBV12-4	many	CAGSGGQGQPQHF	TGTGCCGGATCAGGGGGCCAGGGACAGCCCCAGCATTTT
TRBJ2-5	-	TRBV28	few	CASSPSGLGQETQYF	TGTGCCAGCAGTCCATCAGGGTTAGGGCAAGAGACCCAGTACTTC
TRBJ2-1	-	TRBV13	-	CASTPGLGGYEQFF	TGTGCCAGCACCCCGGGACTCGGGGGCTATGAGCAGTTCTTC
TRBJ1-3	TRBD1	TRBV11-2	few	CASSLAGTGPYSGNTIYF	TGTGCCAGCAGCTTAGCTGGGACAGGACCTTACTCTGGAAACACCATATATTTT
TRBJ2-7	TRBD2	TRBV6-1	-	CANSATGTTEQYF	TGTGCCAACAGTGCAACCGGGACTACCGAGCAGTACTTC
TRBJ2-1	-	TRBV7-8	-	CASSFDSYNEQFF	TGTGCCAGCAGCTTCGACAGTTACAATGAGCAGTTCTTC
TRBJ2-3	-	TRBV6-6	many	CASATDTQYF	TGTGCCAGCGCTACAGATACGCAGTATTTT
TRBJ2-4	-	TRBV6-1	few	CASCESGAYKNIQYF	TGTGCCAGCTGTGAATCAGGGGCATACAAAAACATTCAGTACTTC
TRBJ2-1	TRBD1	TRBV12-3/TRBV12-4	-	CASSLGTGGLYNEQFF	TGTGCCAGCAGCCTCGGAACAGGGGGCCTCTACAATGAGCAGTTCTTC
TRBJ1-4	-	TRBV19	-	CASKSPGRSSEKLFF	TGTGCCAGTAAATCCCCGGGACGCAGTTCTGAAAAACTGTTTTTT
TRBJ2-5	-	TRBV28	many	CASSFVYGGQKETQYF	TGTGCCAGCAGTTTCGTTTACGGCGGGCAAAAAGAGACCCAGTACTTC
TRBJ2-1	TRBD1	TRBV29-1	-	CNVVPLGTVVDEQFF	TGTAACGTTGTGCCTTTGGGGACAGTTGTTGATGAGCAGTTCTTC
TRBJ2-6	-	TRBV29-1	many	CSVVSSGANVLTF	TGCAGCGTTGTATCCTCTGGGGCCAACGTCCTGACTTTC
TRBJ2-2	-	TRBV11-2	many	CASSLEARENTGELFF	TGTGCCAGCAGCTTAGAAGCGCGGGAGAACACCGGGGAGCTGTTTTTT
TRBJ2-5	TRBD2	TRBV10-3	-	CAISVSGKGDTQYF	TGTGCCATCAGTGTTAGCGGGAAGGGTGATACCCAGTACTTC
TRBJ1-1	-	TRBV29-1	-	CNCRTTEAFF	TGCAACTGCCGGACTACTGAAGCTTTCTTT
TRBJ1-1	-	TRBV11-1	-	CASSLIGKGGTEAFF	TGTGCCAGCAGCTTAATAGGCAAGGGTGGCACTGAAGCTTTCTTT
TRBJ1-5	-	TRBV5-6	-	CASSQGSRCNQPQHF	TGTGCCAGCAGCCAGGGCTCCCGTTGCAATCAGCCCCAGCATTTT
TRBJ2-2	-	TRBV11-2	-	CVSSPPQGPTGELFF	TGTGTCAGCAGTCCCCCGCAAGGACCGACCGGGGAGCTGTTTTTT
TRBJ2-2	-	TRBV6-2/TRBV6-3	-	CASSPGRGYIGELFF	TGTGCCAGCAGCCCGGGACGGGGGTACATCGGGGAGCTGTTTTTT
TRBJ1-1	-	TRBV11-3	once	CASSPSPDNRASF	TGTGCCAGCAGCCCCTCCCCGGACAACAGGGCTTCCTTT
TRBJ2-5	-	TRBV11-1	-	CAGRSRDHGTQYF	TGTGCTGGCAGAAGCCGGGACCACGGCACCCAGTACTTC
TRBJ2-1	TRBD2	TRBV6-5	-	CVSSRTSGTYNEQFF	TGTGTCAGCAGCCGGACTAGCGGGACCTACAATGAGCAGTTCTTC
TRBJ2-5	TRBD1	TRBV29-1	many	CSVEPMTGSKETQYF	TGCAGCGTTGAACCTATGACAGGGTCTAAGGAGACCCAGTACTTC
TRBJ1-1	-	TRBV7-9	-	CASSLGRPTNTEAFF	TGTGCCAGCAGCTTAGGCCGGCCGACGAACACTGAAGCTTTCTTT
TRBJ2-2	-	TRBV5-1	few	CASGQRADAGELFF	TGCGCCAGCGGACAGCGGGCGGACGCCGGGGAGCTGTTTTTT
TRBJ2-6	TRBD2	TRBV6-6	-	CASSREGPGANVLTF	TGTGCCAGTAGCAGGGAGGGACCTGGGGCCAACGTCCTGACTTTC
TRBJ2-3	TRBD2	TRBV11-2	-	CASSLGLAGPDTQNF	TGTGCCAGCAGCCTTGGACTAGCGGGCCCAGACACGCAGAATTTT
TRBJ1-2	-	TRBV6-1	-	CASSEVVVGYNYGYTF	TGTGCCAGCAGTGAAGTAGTGGTAGGATATAACTATGGCTACACCTTC
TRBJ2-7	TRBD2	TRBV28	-	CASSFSGTTRGSYEQYF	TGTGCCAGCAGTTTTAGCGGGACCACCAGGGGCTCCTACGAGCAGTACTTC
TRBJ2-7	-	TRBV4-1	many	CASSQSRTQSGQYF	TGCGCCAGCAGCCAATCTCGGACGCAAAGTGGGCAGTACTTC
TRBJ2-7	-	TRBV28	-	CASSLGGIAYEQYF	TGTGCCAGCAGTTTGGGGGGCATCGCCTACGAGCAGTACTTC
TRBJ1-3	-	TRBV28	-	CASIFLNTIYF	TGTGCCAGCATTTTCCTAAACACCATATATTTT
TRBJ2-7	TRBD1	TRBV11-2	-	CASSSDRAHEQYF	TGTGCCAGCAGCTCTGACAGGGCGCATGAGCAGTACTTC
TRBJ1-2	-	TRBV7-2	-	CASSSRRDYGYTF	TGTGCCAGCAGTTCCCGAAGGGATTATGGCTACACCTTC
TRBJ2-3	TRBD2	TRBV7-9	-	CASSLGSTSGISADTQYF	TGTGCCAGCAGCTTAGGCTCGACTAGCGGGATAAGTGCAGATACGCAGTATTTT
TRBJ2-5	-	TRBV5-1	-	CASSGTGRQETQYF	TGCGCCAGCAGCGGGACTGGCAGACAAGAGACCCAGTACTTC
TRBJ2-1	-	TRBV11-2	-	CASSKYHSSYIEQFF	TGTGCCAGCAGCAAGTACCATAGCTCCTACATTGAACAGTTCTTC
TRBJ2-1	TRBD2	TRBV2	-	CASSAGLAGSLQLF	TGTGCCAGCAGCGCCGGACTAGCGGGGTCCTTGCAGTTATTC
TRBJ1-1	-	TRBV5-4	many	CASSLRYLNTEAFF	TGTGCCAGCAGCTTGAGGTACTTGAACACTGAAGCTTTCTTT
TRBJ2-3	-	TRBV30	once	CVWSVGQGTRTDTQYF	TGTGTCTGGAGTGTGGGGCAGGGGACTCGGACAGATACGCAGTATTTT
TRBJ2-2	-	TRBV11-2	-	CASSLGGAHTGKLFF	TGTGCCAGCAGCTTAGGAGGGGCACACACCGGGAAGCTGTTTTTT
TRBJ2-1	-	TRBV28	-	CASSKELGVYNEQFF	TGTGCCAGCAGTAAAGAGCTAGGAGTCTACAATGAGCAGTTCTTC
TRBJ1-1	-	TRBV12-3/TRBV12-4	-	CASSFRLQNTDAFF	TGTGCCAGTAGTTTTCGGCTACAGAACACTGATGCTTTCTTT